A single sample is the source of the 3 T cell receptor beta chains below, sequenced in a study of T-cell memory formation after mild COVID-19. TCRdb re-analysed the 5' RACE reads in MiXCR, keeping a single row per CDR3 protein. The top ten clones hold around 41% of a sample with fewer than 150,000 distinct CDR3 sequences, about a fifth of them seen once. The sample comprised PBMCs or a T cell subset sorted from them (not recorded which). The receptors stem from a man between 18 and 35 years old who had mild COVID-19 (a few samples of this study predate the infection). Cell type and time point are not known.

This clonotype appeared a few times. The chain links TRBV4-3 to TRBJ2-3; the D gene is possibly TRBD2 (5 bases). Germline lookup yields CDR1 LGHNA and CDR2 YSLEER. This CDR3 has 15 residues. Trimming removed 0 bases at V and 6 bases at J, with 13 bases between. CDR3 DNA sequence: TGCGCCAGCAGCCAAGACGAGAGGGCCGGGGATACGCAGTATTTT. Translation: CASSQDERAGDTQYF.

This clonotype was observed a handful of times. The DNA of the CDR3 is TGTGCCAGCAGCCCGCGAGAGGGCTCGAGCTCCTACAATGAGCAGTTCTTC. Residues: CASSPREGSSSYNEQFF. The V gene is TRBV4-2, the J gene TRBJ2-1; possibly TRBD2 for D (5 bases). Trimming removed 4 bases from V and 0 bases from J, with 16 bases in between. The CDR3 has 17 amino acids. Germline lookup yields CDR1 LGHNA and CDR2 YNFKEQ.

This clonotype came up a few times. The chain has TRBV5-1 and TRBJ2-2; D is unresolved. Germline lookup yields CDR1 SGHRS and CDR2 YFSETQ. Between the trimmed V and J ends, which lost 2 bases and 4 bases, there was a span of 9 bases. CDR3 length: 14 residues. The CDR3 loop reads CASSFSGGTGELFF. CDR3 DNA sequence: TGCGCCAGCAGCTTCTCCGGCGGCACCGGGGAGCTGTTTTTT.